The T cell receptor (beta chain) under discussion was sequenced for a study of blood T cell repertoires in COVID-19. For the study at large: Collection of acute and convalescent COVID-19 samples took place in the United States, Italy and Spain.

Assay: immunoSEQ multiplex PCR; the TCRdb copy retains only in-frame clones and omits some. The data contain about 330,000 clones, about 90% of them singletons. This clonotype was obtained from a man aged 18 to 35 who had recovered from COVID-19. Sample: peripheral blood.

DNA for the CDR3: TGTGCCAGCAGTGAACTACTAGTCAGCACAGATACGCAGTATTTT. Its translation: CASSELLVSTDTQYF. The gene calls are TRBV2 and TRBJ2-3; TRBD2 is a possible D gene (5 bases). CDR3 length: 15 residues. V dropped 2 bases and J dropped 0 bases, with 9 bases sitting between them. Germline assignment: CDR1 SNHLY and CDR2 FYNNEI.